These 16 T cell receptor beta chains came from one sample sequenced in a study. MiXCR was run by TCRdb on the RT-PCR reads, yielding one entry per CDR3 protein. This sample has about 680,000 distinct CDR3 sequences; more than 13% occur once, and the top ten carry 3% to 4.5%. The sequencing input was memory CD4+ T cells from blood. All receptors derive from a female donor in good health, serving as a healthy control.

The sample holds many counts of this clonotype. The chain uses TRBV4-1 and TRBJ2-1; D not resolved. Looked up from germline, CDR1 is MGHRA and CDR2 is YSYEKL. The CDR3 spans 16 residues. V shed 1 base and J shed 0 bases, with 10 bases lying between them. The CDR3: CASSQVHTSSYNEQFF. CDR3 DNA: TGCGCCAGCAGCCAAGTGCACACGAGCTCCTACAATGAGCAGTTCTTC.

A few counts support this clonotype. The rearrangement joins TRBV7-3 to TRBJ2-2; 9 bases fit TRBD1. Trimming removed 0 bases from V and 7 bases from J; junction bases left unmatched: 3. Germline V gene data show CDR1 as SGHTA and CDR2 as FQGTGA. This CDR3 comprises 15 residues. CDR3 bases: TGTGCCAGCAGCTTAACCCGACAGGGGGACGGGGAGCTGTTTTTT. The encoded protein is CASSLTRQGDGELFF.

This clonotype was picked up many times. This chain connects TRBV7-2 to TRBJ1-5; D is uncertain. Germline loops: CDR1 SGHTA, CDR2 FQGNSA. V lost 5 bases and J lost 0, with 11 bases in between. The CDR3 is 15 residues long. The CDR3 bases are TGTGCCAGCAGCGGCGGGCGGTTTAGCAATCAGCCCCAGCATTTT. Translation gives CASSGGRFSNQPQHF.

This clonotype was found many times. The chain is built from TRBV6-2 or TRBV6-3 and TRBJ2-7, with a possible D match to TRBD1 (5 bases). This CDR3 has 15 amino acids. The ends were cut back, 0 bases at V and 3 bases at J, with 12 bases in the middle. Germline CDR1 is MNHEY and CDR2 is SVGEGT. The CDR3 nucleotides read TGTGCCAGCAGTTACTCGACAGTACCCAACTACGAGCAGTACTTC. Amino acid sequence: CASSYSTVPNYEQYF.

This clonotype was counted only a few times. This CDR3 reads CASSLGRARPSATGELFF. In DNA form, the CDR3 reads TGTGCCAGCAGCTTAGGCAGGGCAAGGCCGTCAGCCACCGGGGAGCTGTTTTTT. The V gene is TRBV7-2, the J gene TRBJ2-2; possible D gene TRBD1, 5 bases. Trimming stripped 1 base from V and 4 bases from J, with 19 bases between. The CDR3 is 18 residues long. Germline CDR1 and CDR2: SGHTA and FQGNSA.

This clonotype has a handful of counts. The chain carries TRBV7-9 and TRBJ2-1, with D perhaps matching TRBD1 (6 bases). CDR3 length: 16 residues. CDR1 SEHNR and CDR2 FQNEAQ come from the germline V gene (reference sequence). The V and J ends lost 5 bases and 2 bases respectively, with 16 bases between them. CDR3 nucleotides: TGTGCCAGCAGCCTAGGGGGAGAGGGAACCTACAATGAGCAGTTCTTC. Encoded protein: CASSLGGEGTYNEQFF.

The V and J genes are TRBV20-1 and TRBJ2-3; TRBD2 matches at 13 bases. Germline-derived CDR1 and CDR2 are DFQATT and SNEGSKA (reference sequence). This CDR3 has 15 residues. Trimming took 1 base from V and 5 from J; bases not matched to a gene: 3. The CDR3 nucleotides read TGCAGTGCTAGAGGGACTAGCGGGAGTATAGATACGCAGTATTTT. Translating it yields CSARGTSGSIDTQYF.

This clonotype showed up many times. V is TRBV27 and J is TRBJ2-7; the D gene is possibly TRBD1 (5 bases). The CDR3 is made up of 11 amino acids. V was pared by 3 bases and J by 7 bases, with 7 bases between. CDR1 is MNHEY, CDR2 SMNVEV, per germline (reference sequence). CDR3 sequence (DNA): TGTGCCAGCAGTTTTAGACAGGAGCAGTACTTC. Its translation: CASSFRQEQYF.

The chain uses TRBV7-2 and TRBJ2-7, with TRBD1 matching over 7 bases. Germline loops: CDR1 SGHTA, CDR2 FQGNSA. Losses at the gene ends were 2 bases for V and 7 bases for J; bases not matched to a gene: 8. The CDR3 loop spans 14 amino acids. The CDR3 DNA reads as TGTGCCAGCAGCTTACATGGGACAGTAGAAGAGCAGTACTTC. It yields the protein CASSLHGTVEEQYF. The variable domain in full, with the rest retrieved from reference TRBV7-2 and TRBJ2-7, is GAGVSQSPSNKVTEKGKDVELRCDPISGHTALYWYRQSLGQGLEFLIYFQGNSAPDKSGLPSDRFSAERTGGSVSTLTIQRTQQEDSAVYLCASSLHGTVEEQYFGPGTRLTVT.

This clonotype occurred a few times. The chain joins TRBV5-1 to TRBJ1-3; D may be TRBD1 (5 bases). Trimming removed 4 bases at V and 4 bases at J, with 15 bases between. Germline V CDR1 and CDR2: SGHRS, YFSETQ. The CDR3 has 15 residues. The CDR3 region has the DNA TGCGCCAGCAGCCCCGGGGCCGGCGTGGGAAACACCATATATTTT. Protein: CASSPGAGVGNTIYF.

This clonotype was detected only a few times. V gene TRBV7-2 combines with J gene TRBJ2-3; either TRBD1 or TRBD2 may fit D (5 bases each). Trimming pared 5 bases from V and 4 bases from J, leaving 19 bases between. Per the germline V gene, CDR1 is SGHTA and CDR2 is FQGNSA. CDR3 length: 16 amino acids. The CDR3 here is CASSIPASRGADTQYF. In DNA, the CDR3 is TGTGCCAGCAGCATCCCGGCCTCGAGGGGAGCAGATACGCAGTATTTT.

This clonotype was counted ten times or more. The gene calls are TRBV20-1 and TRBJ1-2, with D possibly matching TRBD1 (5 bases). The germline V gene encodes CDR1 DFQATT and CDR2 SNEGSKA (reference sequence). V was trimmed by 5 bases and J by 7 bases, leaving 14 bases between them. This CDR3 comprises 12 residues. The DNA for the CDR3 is TGCAGTGCTCCCCCGGGGCGGGGTGGCTACACCTTC. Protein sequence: CSAPPGRGGYTF.

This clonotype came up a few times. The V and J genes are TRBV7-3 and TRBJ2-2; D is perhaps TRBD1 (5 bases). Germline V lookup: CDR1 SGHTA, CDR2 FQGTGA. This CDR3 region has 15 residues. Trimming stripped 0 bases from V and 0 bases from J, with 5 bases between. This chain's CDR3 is CASSLTRANTGELFF. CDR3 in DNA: TGTGCCAGCAGCTTAACCAGGGCGAACACCGGGGAGCTGTTTTTT.

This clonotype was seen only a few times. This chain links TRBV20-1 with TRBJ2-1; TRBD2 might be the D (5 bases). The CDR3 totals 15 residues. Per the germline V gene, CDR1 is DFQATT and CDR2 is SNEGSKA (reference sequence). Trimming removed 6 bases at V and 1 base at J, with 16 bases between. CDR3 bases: TGCAGTGCCGCGGGCTGGTCGCCATCCTACAATGAGCAGTTCTTC. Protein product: CSAAGWSPSYNEQFF.

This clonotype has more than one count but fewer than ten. The chain's CDR3 is CASSLPPYNEQFF. The CDR3 DNA sequence: TGTGCCAGCAGCTTACCACCCTACAATGAGCAGTTCTTC. This rearrangement joins TRBV7-8 to TRBJ2-1; no clear D gene. Germline assignment: CDR1 SGHVS and CDR2 FQNEAQ. This CDR3 has 13 residues. V lost 2 bases and J lost 2, with 4 bases in between.

CDR3 region: CSAKWVLYNEQFF. CDR3 nucleotide sequence: TGCAGTGCTAAGTGGGTTCTCTACAATGAGCAGTTCTTC. The V gene is TRBV20-1, the J gene TRBJ2-1; D is undetermined. The germline V gene has CDR1 DFQATT and CDR2 SNEGSKA (reference sequence). This CDR3 has 13 residues. V gave up 4 bases and J gave up 3 bases, with 10 bases separating them.